Listed below are T cell receptor beta chains from one sample, sequenced in a study of CD8+CD57+ T cells in acquired aplastic anemia. Each CDR3 protein is one row after TCRdb ran MiXCR on the reads. The profile covers under 200,000 distinct CDR3 sequences, with roughly 48% appearing a single time and about 30% taken by the ten largest. The sequenced sample was sorted CD4+, CD8+, or CD8+CD57+ T cells (not recorded which) from PBMCs. The receptors were sampled from a human donor with aplastic anemia. The CDR3 runs from the conserved cysteine through the conserved F or W. A D gene is named only where the DNA matches it firmly. Rows may omit the clone size; those that give it use once, few, many or a size class.

size	V	J	D	DNA	CDR3
few	TRBV2	TRBJ1-6	NA	TGTGCCAGCAGAGGAACCTATAATTCACCCCTCCACTTT	CASRGTYNSPLHF
NA	TRBV12-3/TRBV12-4	TRBJ1-2	NA	TGTGCCAGCAGCCTTGGACAGAACCTCGGGGGCTACACCTTC	CASSLGQNLGGYTF
many	TRBV9	TRBJ1-2	NA	TGTGCCAGCAGCCCCCTCATGATTAGCTATGGCTACACCTTC	CASSPLMISYGYTF
many	TRBV7-9	TRBJ2-2	NA	TGTGCCAGCAGCTCGCCCCCAGCTACAGGTCACACCGGGGAGCTGTTTTTT	CASSSPPATGHTGELFF
many	TRBV5-1	TRBJ1-1	NA	TGCGCCAGCAGCACGGGGACTGAAGCTTTCTTT	CASSTGTEAFF
few	TRBV29-1	TRBJ2-5	TRBD2	TGCAGCGTTGAGGAACTGGGCGGGAGGGCCCAGGAGACCCAGTACTTC	CSVEELGGRAQETQYF
NA	TRBV20-1	TRBJ2-7	NA	TGCAGTGCTAGAGACGGGAGCATAGGCGAGCAGTACTTC	CSARDGSIGEQYF
NA	TRBV2	TRBJ2-2	NA	TGTGCCAGCAAGGGGGAGTTGGGGACCGGGGAGCTGTTTTTT	CASKGELGTGELFF
NA	TRBV2	TRBJ1-1	NA	TGTGCCAGCAGGGGGGACGGCCCAGGAGCTTTCTTT	CASRGDGPGAFF
NA	TRBV20-1	TRBJ1-1	NA	TGCAGTGTCCTGGGACGGGGGGAGACTGAAGCTTTCTTT	CSVLGRGETEAFF
once	TRBV24-1	TRBJ2-2	NA	TGTGCCACCAGTGACCCCGGGGAGCTGTTTTTT	CATSDPGELFF
many	TRBV11-3	TRBJ2-5	NA	TGTGCCAGCAGCCCCTGGGAGACCCAAGAGACCCAGTACTTC	CASSPWETQETQYF
NA	TRBV6-4	TRBJ2-1	TRBD2	TGTGCCAGCAGTGACACACTAGCGGGAGGGCCACAAGAGCAGTTCTTC	CASSDTLAGGPQEQFF